This is a list of T cell receptor beta chains from one sample in a study of cytomegalovirus exposure and HLA in healthy donors. TCRdb keeps only in-frame clones here, not all; method: immunoSEQ multiplex PCR. The profile shows 65,000 to 90,000 clones, about 78% of them singletons. The sequenced material came from PBMCs. These receptors all come from a woman between 40 and 50 years old in good health and CMV-seropositive. The CDR3 runs from the conserved cysteine through the conserved F or W. D genes are given only for firm matches. The size field is filled for only some rows; it gives once, few, many or a size class.

clone size: few
V gene: TRBV7-2
J gene: TRBJ2-1
D gene: TRBD1
CDR3 DNA: TGTGCCAGCAGCTTAGCCGGAGGACAGGGATACAATGAGCAGTTCTTC
CDR3 protein: CASSLAGGQGYNEQFF

clone size: once
V gene: TRBV28
J gene: TRBJ1-3
D gene: -
CDR3 DNA: TGTGCCAGCAACGGGTCACCTGGAAACACCATATATTTT
CDR3 protein: CASNGSPGNTIYF

clone size: -
V gene: TRBV28
J gene: TRBJ2-5
D gene: -
CDR3 DNA: TGTGCCAGCAACCGCCCCACGACAGAGTACCAAGAGACCCAGTACTTC
CDR3 protein: CASNRPTTEYQETQYF

clone size: -
V gene: TRBV5-5
J gene: TRBJ1-4
D gene: -
CDR3 DNA: TGTGCCAGCAGCTCACGAGGGCAAACAACTAATGAAAAACTGTTTTTT
CDR3 protein: CASSSRGQTTNEKLFF

clone size: -
V gene: TRBV2
J gene: TRBJ1-1
D gene: TRBD1
CDR3 DNA: TGTGCCAGCACCAGGGACAGGGTTAGGACTGAAGCTTTCTTT
CDR3 protein: CASTRDRVRTEAFF

clone size: -
V gene: TRBV5-4
J gene: TRBJ2-6
D gene: -
CDR3 DNA: TGTGCCAGCAGCAAGGGCGTTACTAGATCTGGGGCCAACGTCCTGACTTTC
CDR3 protein: CASSKGVTRSGANVLTF

clone size: -
V gene: TRBV7-7
J gene: TRBJ2-3
D gene: -
CDR3 DNA: TGTGCCAGCAGCCCCAGGATGGCTGGTCCCACAGATACGCAGTATTTT
CDR3 protein: CASSPRMAGPTDTQYF

clone size: -
V gene: TRBV2
J gene: TRBJ1-1
D gene: -
CDR3 DNA: TGTGCCCCAAGCCCACAACGGAGGGGTGAAGCTTTCTTT
CDR3 protein: CAPSPQRRGEAFF

clone size: -
V gene: TRBV7-2
J gene: TRBJ2-5
D gene: -
CDR3 DNA: TGTGCCAGCAGCTTAGATTTGAGGGGGGGCCGTCGGGAGACCCAGTACTTC
CDR3 protein: CASSLDLRGGRRETQYF

clone size: -
V gene: TRBV10-3
J gene: TRBJ1-1
D gene: -
CDR3 DNA: TGTGCCATCGGTCAAGGGGGCACTGAAGCTTTCTTT
CDR3 protein: CAIGQGGTEAFF

clone size: -
V gene: TRBV5-1
J gene: TRBJ2-2
D gene: -
CDR3 DNA: TGCGCCAGCAGCTTCGCGACAGGGAACACCGGGGAGCTGTTTTTT
CDR3 protein: CASSFATGNTGELFF

clone size: -
V gene: TRBV7-3
J gene: TRBJ2-7
D gene: -
CDR3 DNA: TGTGCCAGCAGCTTAAACTATGGTACTTACGAGCAGTACTTC
CDR3 protein: CASSLNYGTYEQYF

clone size: -
V gene: TRBV6-5
J gene: TRBJ1-1
D gene: TRBD1
CDR3 DNA: TGTGCCAGCAGGACCCTTAGACAGGGGAACACTGAAGCTTTCTTT
CDR3 protein: CASRTLRQGNTEAFF

clone size: -
V gene: TRBV6-5
J gene: TRBJ2-7
D gene: TRBD1
CDR3 DNA: TGTGCCAGCAGTTCCGAACAGGGGGTCTCCTACGAGCAGTACTTC
CDR3 protein: CASSSEQGVSYEQYF

clone size: -
V gene: TRBV19
J gene: TRBJ1-2
D gene: -
CDR3 DNA: TGTGCCAGTAGTATAGAAGCGGGCCGGAGACGCTACACCTTC
CDR3 protein: CASSIEAGRRRYTF

clone size: -
V gene: TRBV7-2
J gene: TRBJ2-1
D gene: -
CDR3 DNA: TGTGCCAGCAGCTTGTTCCCGGGGGGCCTAGGGAATGAGCAGTTCTTC
CDR3 protein: CASSLFPGGLGNEQFF

clone size: -
V gene: TRBV6-6
J gene: TRBJ2-1
D gene: -
CDR3 DNA: TGTGCCAGCACCGCGGGGGCCATCTACAATGAGCAGTTCTTC
CDR3 protein: CASTAGAIYNEQFF

clone size: -
V gene: TRBV27
J gene: TRBJ2-3
D gene: TRBD1
CDR3 DNA: TGTGCCAGCAACACGGGACAGGGGGCCGCAGATACGCAGTATTTT
CDR3 protein: CASNTGQGAADTQYF